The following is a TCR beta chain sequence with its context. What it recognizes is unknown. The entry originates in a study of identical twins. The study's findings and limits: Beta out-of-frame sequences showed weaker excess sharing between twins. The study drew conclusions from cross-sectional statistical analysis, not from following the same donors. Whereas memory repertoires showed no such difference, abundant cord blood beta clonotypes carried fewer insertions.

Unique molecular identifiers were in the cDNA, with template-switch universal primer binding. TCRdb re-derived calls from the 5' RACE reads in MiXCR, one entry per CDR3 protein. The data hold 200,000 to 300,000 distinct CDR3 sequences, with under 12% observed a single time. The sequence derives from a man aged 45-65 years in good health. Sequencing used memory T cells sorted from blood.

The DNA of the CDR3 is TGTGCCAGCAGTAACCGGGACAGGGGGCGTCGGGTTGAAGCTTTCTTT. As protein: CASSNRDRGRRVEAFF. The J gene is TRBJ1-1, the V gene TRBV12-3 or TRBV12-4; 12 nucleotides match TRBD1. The CDR3 contains 16 residues. V lost 5 bases and J lost 7; bases outside the gene matches: 11.